The clone carrying this T cell receptor beta chain was detected many times. This entry belongs to a study of T cells in Graves' hyperthyroidism and ophthalmopathy. TCR beta CDR3 regions were amplified from RNA. HTBI primers were used for first-round RT-PCR of the TCR CDR3. TCRdb used MiXCR to reprocess the multiplex PCR reads, holding one entry per CDR3 protein. The sample holds roughly 100,000 distinct CDR3 sequences, over 45% seen once. Trimming removed 5 bases from V and 6 bases from J; junction bases left unmatched: 15. The CDR3 consists of 16 residues. CDR1 is SGHVS, CDR2 FNYEAQ, per germline. The specimen was blood. This clonotype was obtained from a man between 35 and 55 years old with Graves' hyperthyroidism. This rearrangement joins TRBV7-6 to TRBJ1-2; 7 bases align to TRBD1. The CDR3 loop is CASSKGIGGTEDGYTF. The CDR3 bases are TGTGCCAGCAGCAAAGGAATAGGCGGGACAGAAGATGGCTACACCTTC.